These 24 T cell receptor beta chains originate from one sample sequenced in a study of cytotoxic CD8 clonotypes in ibrutinib-treated CLL. Profiling relied on immunoSEQ multiplex PCR, and the TCRdb table lists in-frame clones only, not all of them. Counted here are roughly 300,000 clones, about 72% occurring once; the ten biggest clones make up about 5%. The sample consisted of PBMCs, taken at disease progression, from a patient treated with ibrutinib. Receptors were obtained from a human donor with chronic lymphocytic leukemia.

V gene TRBV7-2 combines with J gene TRBJ2-1; no definite D call. CDR1 is SGHTA, CDR2 FQGNSA, per germline. The V end lost 3 bases, the J end lost 8 bases, and 8 bases lay between the germline ends. This CDR3 has 12 residues. The CDR3 loop is CASSFLSDEQFF. The CDR3 DNA reads TGTGCCAGCAGCTTCCTAAGTGATGAGCAGTTCTTC.

The genes are TRBV9 and TRBJ1-1, with D maybe TRBD1 (6 bases). The CDR3 runs to 16 residues. CDR1 and CDR2 (germline): SGDLS, YYNGEE. Deletions cut 3 bases from V and 0 bases from J, with 15 bases between. The CDR3 sequence: CASSDRDNLMNTEAFF. CDR3 coding DNA: TGTGCCAGCAGCGACCGGGACAACCTCATGAACACTGAAGCTTTCTTT. Variable domain in full (rest from reference TRBV9 and TRBJ1-1): DSGVTQTPKHLITATGQRVTLRCSPRSGDLSVYWYQQSLDQGLQFLIQYYNGEERAKGNILERFSAQQFPDLHSELNLSSLELGDSALYFCASSDRDNLMNTEAFFGQGTRLTVV.

This chain uses TRBV4-1 with TRBJ1-5, with TRBD1 identical over 7 bases. Per the germline V gene, CDR1 is MGHRA and CDR2 is YSYEKL. Trimming removed 1 base from V and 1 base from J; junction bases left unmatched: 10. The CDR3 runs 18 residues. The CDR3: CASSQARFKGASNQPQHF. As DNA, the CDR3 is TGCGCCAGCAGCCAAGCACGTTTTAAGGGGGCGAGCAATCAGCCCCAGCATTTT.

The chain couples TRBV5-1 to TRBJ2-7, with 7 bases matching TRBD1. Germline CDR1 SGHRS, CDR2 YFSETQ. With V trimmed by 4 bases and J by 6 bases, 10 bases remained unmatched. The CDR3 has 14 amino acids. The CDR3 DNA reads as TGCGCCAGCAGCCCTCGGACAGGTCCTGGCGAGCAGTACTTC. Its translation: CASSPRTGPGEQYF.

The V and J genes are TRBV5-4 and TRBJ2-7; D is ambiguous. CDR1 and CDR2 (germline): SGHNT, YYREEE (reference sequence). This CDR3 contains 13 residues. V was pared by 0 bases and J by 3 bases, with 7 bases between. The CDR3 DNA is TGTGCCAGCAGCTTGGAGGCCAACTACGAGCAGTACTTC. Translation gives CASSLEANYEQYF.

This sequence joins TRBV7-6 and TRBJ2-3; perhaps TRBD2 as D (7 bases). This CDR3 comprises 15 residues. Looked up from germline, CDR1 is SGHVS and CDR2 is FNYEAQ. V lost 2 bases and J lost 3, with 12 bases in between. The CDR3 coding sequence is TGTGCCAGCAGCTTAATGGCGGGGGCAACAGATACGCAGTATTTT. It translates to CASSLMAGATDTQYF.

This clone was found once. The chain combines TRBV5-1 with TRBJ1-1, with TRBD1 matching 7 bases. The CDR3 is made up of 17 amino acids. CDR1 is SGHRS and CDR2 is YFSETQ in the germline V gene. Trimming took 4 bases from V and 0 from J; bases not matched to a gene: 12. The CDR3 sequence is CASSPTGMFVMNTEAFF. The DNA of the CDR3 is TGCGCCAGCAGCCCGACAGGGATGTTTGTTATGAACACTGAAGCTTTCTTT.

The rearrangement uses TRBV19 and TRBJ2-1; 9 nucleotides agree with TRBD1. The germline CDR1 and CDR2 sequences are LNHDA and SQIVND (reference sequence). Trimming removed 6 bases from V and 8 bases from J; junction bases left unmatched: 17. The CDR3 is made up of 17 amino acids. This CDR3 is CASSRDPGTGSFHEQFF. CDR3 sequence (DNA): TGTGCCAGTAGCAGAGATCCCGGGACAGGGTCATTTCATGAGCAGTTCTTC.

The V and J genes are TRBV29-1 and TRBJ2-2; 10 bases map to TRBD2. Germline assignment: CDR1 SQVTM and CDR2 ANQGSEA. The CDR3 runs 14 residues. With 4 bases clipped from V and 4 bases from J, the junction kept 3 bases outside the gene matches. The CDR3 protein is CSVVRTSGTGELFF. In DNA, the CDR3 is TGCAGCGTTGTAAGGACTAGCGGCACCGGGGAGCTGTTTTTT.

The rearrangement joins TRBV7-2 to TRBJ1-5; 7 nucleotides agree with TRBD1. Per the germline V gene, CDR1 is SGHTA and CDR2 is FQGNSA. The CDR3 has 15 residues. The ends lost 0 bases at V and 5 bases at J; junction bases unmatched: 4. CDR3 nucleotides: TGTGCCAGCAGCTTAGCTTGGACAGGTTATCAGCCCCAGCATTTT. It yields the protein CASSLAWTGYQPQHF. The entire variable domain, with the rest obtained from reference TRBV7-2 and TRBJ1-5, is as follows: GAGVSQSPSNKVTEKGKDVELRCDPISGHTALYWYRQSLGQGLEFLIYFQGNSAPDKSGLPSDRFSAERTGGSVSTLTIQRTQQEDSAVYLCASSLAWTGYQPQHFGDGTRLSIL.

V is TRBV29-1 and J is TRBJ1-2; D is unclear. The CDR3 consists of 12 residues. The V and J ends lost 5 bases and 1 base respectively, with 8 bases between them. Germline CDR1 and CDR2: SQVTM and ANQGSEA. CDR3: CSVRTGNYGYTF. CDR3 nucleotide sequence: TGCAGCGTTCGGACGGGTAACTATGGCTACACCTTC.

This clone was seen only a few times. This chain uses TRBV4-1 with TRBJ2-5; weak D call: TRBD1 (6 bases). V lost 1 base and J lost 5, with 8 bases in between. This CDR3 comprises 13 residues. Germline values: CDR1 MGHRA, CDR2 YSYEKL. Here the CDR3 DNA reads TGCGCCAGCAGCCAAGGGGGGCGGGAGACCCAGTACTTC. It codes for CASSQGGRETQYF.

The rearrangement joins TRBV7-2 to TRBJ2-7; 7 bases fit TRBD1. Germline CDR1 and CDR2: SGHTA and FQGNSA. J lost 3 bases, V lost 3 bases, and 5 bases had no gene match. The CDR3 length is 14 residues. CDR3 DNA: TGTGCCAGCAGCTTTTTAGGGGGCGGCTACGAGCAGTACTTC. This gives the protein CASSFLGGGYEQYF.

The chain has TRBV7-3 and TRBJ1-1; maybe TRBD1 (6 bases). Trimming removed 2 bases from V and 3 bases from J, with 13 bases in between. The CDR3 runs to 15 residues. Germline-derived CDR1 and CDR2 are SGHTA and FQGTGA. The CDR3 here is CASSLERGLYTEAFF. As DNA, the CDR3 is TGTGCCAGCAGCTTAGAACGGGGGCTGTACACTGAAGCTTTCTTT.

The CDR3 region has the DNA TGCGCCAGCAGCCAAGAGGGACCCAGTACTCAGCCCCAGCATTTT. This sequence encodes CASSQEGPSTQPQHF. This chain joins TRBV4-1 and TRBJ1-5; a weak D match, TRBD1 (5 bases). Germline CDR1 MGHRA, CDR2 YSYEKL. The ends were cut back, 0 bases at V and 6 bases at J, with 12 bases in the middle. The CDR3 is 15 amino acids.

J is TRBJ1-6 and V is TRBV4-1; unclear D gene. Germline V CDR1 and CDR2: MGHRA, YSYEKL. This CDR3 comprises 14 residues. V was pared by 2 bases and J by 13 bases, with 15 bases between. The CDR3 protein is CASSQHPAPYPLHF. The CDR3 DNA follows: TGCGCCAGCAGCCAACATCCTGCCCCTTATCCCCTCCACTTT.

The V gene is TRBV18, the J gene TRBJ2-7, with TRBD1 matching 7 bases. The CDR3 loop spans 15 amino acids. CDR1 and CDR2 from the germline V gene are KGHSH and LQKENI. The trim removed 2 bases at V and 3 bases at J, leaving 7 bases unmatched. The CDR3 is CASSPTTGQDYEQYF. The DNA of the CDR3 is TGTGCCAGCTCACCAACCACCGGACAGGACTACGAGCAGTACTTC.

This clone was recorded only once. V gene TRBV2 combines with J gene TRBJ2-5, with 8 nucleotides matching TRBD1. Trimming at V came to 6 bases and at J to 2 bases, leaving 2 bases not matched to a gene. Germline loops: CDR1 SNHLY, CDR2 FYNNEI. The CDR3 spans 13 residues. CDR3 coding DNA: TGTGCCAGCAGCAGGGGGCAGCAAGAGACCCAGTACTTC. Its translation is CASSRGQQETQYF.

The gene calls are TRBV9 and TRBJ1-2; maybe TRBD1 (5 bases). Germline V gives CDR1 SGDLS, CDR2 YYNGEE. The CDR3 contains 13 residues. Between the trimmed V and J ends, which lost 0 bases and 8 bases, there was a span of 11 bases. The CDR3 coding sequence is TGTGCCAGCAGCGTAGGGACACAGCGGGGCTACACCTTC. It encodes CASSVGTQRGYTF.

The chain links TRBV7-2 to TRBJ2-7; the match to TRBD2 covers 13 bases. V was pared by 3 bases and J by 3 bases, with 5 bases of the junction left unmatched. Germline values: CDR1 SGHTA, CDR2 FQGNSA. The CDR3 consists of 16 residues. As DNA, the CDR3 is TGTGCCAGCAGCTTCCGACTAGCGGGAGGCTTCTACGAGCAGTACTTC. Translation: CASSFRLAGGFYEQYF.

The chain couples TRBV2 to TRBJ2-7, with D perhaps TRBD1 or TRBD2 (5 bases each). Germline CDR1 reads SNHLY; CDR2 reads FYNNEI. V dropped 10 bases and J dropped 1 base, with 11 bases sitting between them. The CDR3 is made up of 12 amino acids. The CDR3 region is CATGTLSYEQYF. DNA of the CDR3: TGTGCCACCGGGACGCTTTCCTACGAGCAGTACTTC.

The chain combines TRBV9 with TRBJ1-2; tentatively, D is TRBD1 (6 bases). The CDR3 runs to 16 residues. Looked up from germline, CDR1 is SGDLS and CDR2 is YYNGEE. Trimming removed 2 bases from V and 4 bases from J, with 18 bases in between. The CDR3 DNA sequence: TGTGCCAGCAGCGTGGGTCAGGGGCTGCCTCCCTATGGCTACACCTTC. Encoded protein: CASSVGQGLPPYGYTF. Drawing the rest from reference TRBV9 and TRBJ1-2, the complete variable domain is DSGVTQTPKHLITATGQRVTLRCSPRSGDLSVYWYQQSLDQGLQFLIQYYNGEERAKGNILERFSAQQFPDLHSELNLSSLELGDSALYFCASSVGQGLPPYGYTFGSGTRLTVV.

The V gene is TRBV9, the J gene TRBJ2-1; 11 bases fit TRBD2. The length of the CDR3 is 20 residues. V shed 0 bases and J 2 bases; nucleotides not matched to a gene: 13. Germline V lookup: CDR1 SGDLS, CDR2 YYNGEE. The CDR3 loop reads CASSVEPRDSGGGTYNEQFF. The CDR3 nucleotides read TGTGCCAGCAGCGTAGAACCCCGGGATAGCGGGGGGGGTACCTACAATGAGCAGTTCTTC.

J is TRBJ1-4 and V is TRBV20-1, with D possibly being TRBD1 (5 bases). The CDR3 extends over 11 amino acids. V dropped 5 bases and J dropped 13 bases, with 14 bases sitting between them. CDR1 and CDR2 from the germline V gene are DFQATT and SNEGSKA (reference sequence). The CDR3 bases are TGCAGTGCTGAGACGGGGCGTGGACTGTTTTTT. Protein: CSAETGRGLFF.